One and the same sample provided the 8 T cell receptor beta chains below, sequenced in a study of cytomegalovirus exposure and HLA in healthy donors. PCR involved 60 Vbeta and 13 Jbeta primers. The repertoire was sequenced with immunoSEQ multiplex PCR; TCRdb's copy has only in-frame clones and lacks some. The sample lists 120,000 to 150,000 clones, approximately 91% occurring once. Sequencing was done on a sample of PBMCs. The origin of the receptors is a woman aged 40 to 55 in good health and CMV-seronegative.

The rearrangement uses TRBV7-2 and TRBJ2-7, with 9 bases lining up with TRBD1. CDR1 and CDR2 (germline): SGHTA, FQGNSA. The CDR3 is 16 residues long. V shed 5 bases, J shed 1 base, and the junction held 9 bases outside the gene matches. CDR3: CASSPDRDRVSYEQYF. The CDR3 coding sequence is TGTGCCAGCAGCCCTGATCGGGACAGGGTATCCTACGAGCAGTACTTC.

The rearrangement links TRBV28 to TRBJ2-1; TRBD1 matches at 7 bases. J gave up 7 bases and V 2 bases, and 5 bases lay outside the gene matches. CDR3 length: 14 amino acids. CDR1 and CDR2 from the germline V gene are MDHEN and SYDVKM. In DNA form, the CDR3 reads TGTGCCAGCAGTTTAAGTAGGGGGCAAAATGAGCAGTTCTTC. Amino acid sequence: CASSLSRGQNEQFF. The complete variable domain, with remaining parts taken from reference TRBV28 and TRBJ2-1, reads DVKVTQSSRYLVKRTGEKVFLECVQDMDHENMFWYRQDPGLGLRLIYFSYDVKMKEKGDIPEGYSVSREKKERFSLILESASTNQTSMYLCASSLSRGQNEQFFGPGTRLTVL.

This clone appeared once. This sequence joins TRBV25-1 and TRBJ2-1; 11 nucleotides agree with TRBD2. Germline CDR1 reads MGHDK; CDR2 reads SYGVNS. This CDR3 has 17 amino acids. J was trimmed by 2 bases and V by 2 bases; bases with no gene match: 5. The CDR3 sequence: CASSEETSGRTYNEQFF. The CDR3 DNA is TGTGCCAGCAGTGAAGAAACTAGCGGGAGAACCTACAATGAGCAGTTCTTC. Using reference TRBV25-1 and TRBJ2-1 for the parts outside the CDR3, the full variable domain is EADIYQTPRYLVIGTGKKITLECSQTMGHDKMYWYQQDPGMELHLIHYSYGVNSTEKGDLSSESTVSRIRTEHFPLTLESARPSHTSQYLCASSEETSGRTYNEQFFGPGTRLTVL.

This rearrangement joins TRBV7-9 to TRBJ2-5; maybe TRBD2 (5 bases). The closer fit of TRBJ2-7 to the DNA end suggests the J call may be wrong. The CDR3 runs 13 residues. The germline CDR1 and CDR2 sequences are SEHNR and FQNEAQ (reference sequence). Here the CDR3 reads CASSLAGENEQYF. The CDR3 nucleotides read TGTGCCAGCAGCTTAGCGGGAGAGAACGAGCAGTACTTC.

This chain connects TRBV10-3 to TRBJ2-1, with a possible D match to TRBD2 (6 bases). The CDR3 consists of 21 residues. The V end was cut by 0 bases, the J end by 0 bases, with 24 bases between. Germline lookup yields CDR1 ENHRY and CDR2 SYGVKD. The CDR3 spells CAISESLLVSAGKSSYNEQFF. The CDR3 nucleotides are TGTGCCATCAGTGAGTCCCTTTTGGTGTCCGCGGGAAAGAGCTCCTACAATGAGCAGTTCTTC.

The chain joins TRBV2 to TRBJ1-4, with 7 bases aligning to TRBD1. Germline V lookup: CDR1 SNHLY, CDR2 FYNNEI. This CDR3 region has 16 residues. V shed 6 bases and J 1 base; nucleotides not matched to a gene: 8. The CDR3 region is CASRGDSRRTNEKLFF. The CDR3 DNA reads TGTGCCAGCAGGGGGGACAGCCGCAGAACTAATGAAAAACTGTTTTTT.

The rearrangement uses TRBV28 and TRBJ1-4; perhaps TRBD1 as D (5 bases). The V and J ends lost 2 bases and 8 bases respectively, with 9 bases between them. CDR3 length: 13 residues. Germline V gene sequence: CDR1 MDHEN, CDR2 SYDVKM. CDR3: CASSLQGREKLFF. CDR3 bases: TGTGCCAGCAGTTTACAGGGTCGCGAAAAACTGTTTTTT.

The rearrangement links TRBV5-4 to TRBJ2-5, with a tentative D call TRBD1 (6 bases). Germline V CDR1 and CDR2: SGHNT, YYREEE (reference sequence). The length of the CDR3 is 15 residues. Trimming removed 4 bases at V and 5 bases at J, with 18 bases between. Written as DNA, the CDR3 is TGTGCCAGCAGCAGCCGGGACAAAAGGACGGAGACCCAGTACTTC. Residues: CASSSRDKRTETQYF.